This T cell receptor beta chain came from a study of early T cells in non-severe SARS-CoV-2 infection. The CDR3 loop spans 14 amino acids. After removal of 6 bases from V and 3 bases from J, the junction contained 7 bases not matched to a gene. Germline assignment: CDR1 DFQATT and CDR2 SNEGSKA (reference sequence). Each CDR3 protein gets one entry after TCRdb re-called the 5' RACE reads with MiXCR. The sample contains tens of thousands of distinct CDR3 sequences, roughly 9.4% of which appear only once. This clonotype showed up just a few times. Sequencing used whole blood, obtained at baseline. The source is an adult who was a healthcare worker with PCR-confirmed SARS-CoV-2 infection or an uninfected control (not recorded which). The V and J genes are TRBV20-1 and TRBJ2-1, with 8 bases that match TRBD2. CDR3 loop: CSATTSGGYNEQFF. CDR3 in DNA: TGCAGTGCGACCACTAGCGGTGGCTACAATGAGCAGTTCTTC.